This T cell receptor beta chain was identified in a study of OX40 agonist ivuxolimab in advanced cancers. Assay used: immunoSEQ multiplex PCR; TCRdb lists only in-frame clones, some missing. The data show around 51,000 clones, with just under 90% seen just once and 10% to 13% held by the top ten. Germline V gene lookup returns CDR1 SGHRS and CDR2 YFSETQ. The CDR3 sequence is 16 residues long. V dropped 4 bases and J dropped 7; count of bases not matched to a gene: 13. Here the sequenced sample was CD4+ or CD8+ T cells sorted from blood, taken in a trial of the OX40 agonist ivuxolimab. The J gene is TRBJ2-1, the V gene TRBV5-1; 8 bases match TRBD1. This clonotype was obtained from an adult with an advanced solid tumor such as melanoma, head and neck, liver or kidney cancer. The CDR3 protein is CASSPRQGALTNEQFF. In DNA form, the CDR3 reads TGCGCCAGCAGCCCCCGTCAGGGGGCGCTAACGAATGAGCAGTTCTTC.